A selection of T cell receptor beta chains follows, all from one sample in a study of blood T cell repertoires in COVID-19. Some clones are missing from TCRdb's copy, which holds only in-frame ones; the method was immunoSEQ multiplex PCR. The repertoire consists of fewer than 200,000 clones, with approximately 85% occurring once and the leading ten covering approximately 1.3%. Sequenced input: peripheral blood. The receptors come from a man in his fifties or sixties who had recovered from COVID-19. CDR3s include the opening cysteine and the closing phenylalanine or tryptophan. The D gene is left open where the match is weak. Rows give clone size only sometimes, using once, few, many, or a class for an expanded clone.

clone_size	d_call	v_call	j_call	cdr3_aa	cdr3_nt
.	TRBD2	TRBV4-1	TRBJ2-1	CASSLLAGGLYEQFF	TGCGCCAGCAGCCTACTAGCGGGGGGGCTCTATGAGCAGTTCTTC
.	.	TRBV3-1/TRBV3-2	TRBJ1-1	CASSTTNYEQNTEAFF	TGTGCCAGCAGCACAACGAATTATGAACAGAACACTGAAGCTTTCTTT
.	TRBD1	TRBV4-3	TRBJ2-2	CASSQDWDRAKGELFF	TGCGCCAGCAGCCAAGACTGGGACAGGGCAAAAGGGGAGCTGTTTTTT
.	.	TRBV6-5	TRBJ2-4	CASRVSLAKNIQYF	TGTGCCAGCAGAGTCAGTTTAGCCAAAAACATTCAGTACTTC
few	.	TRBV7-7	TRBJ2-2	CASSLLGDTGELFF	TGTGCTAGCAGCTTGCTAGGGGACACCGGGGAGCTGTTTTTT
.	TRBD1	TRBV5-4	TRBJ1-6	CASSAGTGQNSPLHF	TGTGCCAGCAGCGCCGGGACAGGCCAAAATTCACCCCTCCACTTT
.	.	TRBV6-2/TRBV6-3	TRBJ2-5	CASSPLRQGETQYF	TGTGCCAGCAGCCCCCTCCGGCAGGGAGAGACCCAGTACTTC
.	TRBD2	TRBV19	TRBJ2-2	CASKTGGAPTGELFF	TGTGCCAGTAAAACCGGGGGGGCCCCGACCGGGGAGCTGTTTTTT
.	.	TRBV11-2	TRBJ2-7	CASSHYEQYF	TGTGCCAGCAGCCACTACGAGCAGTACTTC
.	TRBD1	TRBV4-2	TRBJ1-5	CASSQRTGRNQPQHF	TGTGCCAGCAGCCAGAGGACAGGGCGGAATCAGCCCCAGCATTTT
.	TRBD1	TRBV23-1	TRBJ2-7	CASSQSIGTGQAYEQYF	TGCGCCAGCAGTCAATCTATAGGGACAGGCCAGGCCTACGAGCAGTACTTC
.	.	TRBV4-3	TRBJ2-3	CASSQDPPAGTLTDTQYF	TGCGCCAGCAGCCAAGATCCCCCAGCGGGCACCCTCACAGATACGCAGTATTTT
.	.	TRBV5-1	TRBJ2-7	CASSLWLRREGAYEQYF	TGCGCCAGCAGCTTGTGGTTGCGCAGGGAGGGGGCCTACGAGCAGTACTTC
.	.	TRBV3-1/TRBV3-2	TRBJ2-5	CASSPVAGMGIETQYF	TGTGCCAGCAGCCCCGTGGCAGGGATGGGTATAGAGACCCAGTACTTC
.	TRBD1	TRBV9	TRBJ1-6	CASSVGGTGENSPLHF	TGTGCCAGCAGCGTAGGGGGGACAGGGGAAAATTCACCCCTCCACTTT
.	.	TRBV27	TRBJ1-2	CASSLVRAGMGGYTF	TGTGCCAGCAGTTTGGTCAGGGCTGGGATGGGGGGCTACACCTTC
.	TRBD1	TRBV30	TRBJ2-7	CAWSPGTVSYEQYF	TGTGCCTGGTCCCCCGGGACAGTCTCCTACGAGCAGTACTTC
.	.	TRBV30	TRBJ1-2	CAWGGGRGYTF	TGTGCCTGGGGGGGAGGTCGTGGCTACACCTTC
.	.	TRBV7-3	TRBJ2-1	CASSPRGTAYNEQFF	TGTGCCAGCAGCCCCCGGGGGACAGCCTACAATGAGCAGTTCTTC
.	TRBD2	TRBV18	TRBJ2-7	CASSPGTRGEQYF	TGTGCCAGCTCACCCGGGACTAGGGGCGAGCAGTACTTC
.	TRBD1	TRBV20-1	TRBJ1-3	CSASPGGAGNTIYF	TGCAGTGCTAGTCCAGGGGGCGCGGGAAACACCATATATTTT
.	.	TRBV4-1	TRBJ1-3	CASSQLGGRSGNTIYF	TGCGCCAGCAGCCAACTCGGGGGAAGGTCTGGAAACACCATATATTTT
few	.	TRBV30	TRBJ1-1	CAWSRWGGGRNTEAFF	TGTGCCTGGAGCCGGTGGGGAGGAGGGAGGAACACTGAAGCTTTCTTT
.	TRBD1	TRBV6-6	TRBJ1-5	CASSHDRGRNVIFGNQPQHF	TGTGCCAGCAGCCACGACAGGGGGCGGAATGTTATCTTTGGCAATCAGCCCCAGCATTTT
once	.	TRBV5-1	TRBJ2-3	CASSLGRTQYF	TGCGCCAGCAGCTTAGGGAGAACGCAGTATTTT
.	.	TRBV18	TRBJ2-2	CASSPLTTENTGELFF	TGTGCCAGCTCACCATTGACGACAGAGAACACCGGGGAGCTGTTTTTT
.	TRBD1	TRBV18	TRBJ2-7	CASSHPGQGTDYEQYF	TGTGCCAGCTCTCATCCGGGACAGGGGACAGACTACGAGCAGTACTTC
.	.	TRBV6-4	TRBJ2-3	CASSLTGLTDTQYF	TGTGCCAGCAGTCTAACAGGGCTCACAGATACGCAGTATTTT
.	TRBD2	TRBV29-1	TRBJ2-5	CSVDRGGETQYF	TGCAGCGTTGATCGGGGGGGGGAGACCCAGTACTTC
.	.	TRBV9	TRBJ2-3	CASSPRTSTDTQYF	TGTGCCAGCAGCCCGAGGACTAGCACAGATACGCAGTATTTT
few	.	TRBV5-4	TRBJ1-1	CASSPGGGYTEAFF	TGTGCCAGCAGCCCTGGCGGGGGTTACACTGAAGCTTTCTTT
few	TRBD1	TRBV5-1	TRBJ1-5	CASSLTGDSGQPQHF	TGCGCCAGCAGCTTGACAGGGGATAGCGGTCAGCCCCAGCATTTT
.	.	TRBV19	TRBJ1-1	CASTPGVGGMTEAFF	TGTGCCAGTACTCCTGGTGTGGGCGGGATGACTGAAGCTTTCTTT
once	.	TRBV29-1	TRBJ2-1	CSVEERDWRNEQFF	TGCAGCGTTGAAGAACGGGACTGGCGCAATGAGCAGTTCTTC
.	TRBD1	TRBV7-9	TRBJ2-1	CASSLNPRTGSYNEQFF	TGTGCCAGCAGCTTAAACCCACGGACAGGGTCTTACAATGAGCAGTTCTTC
.	.	TRBV18	TRBJ1-5	CASSPWEVLGNQPQHF	TGTGCCAGCTCACCCTGGGAGGTGTTAGGCAATCAGCCCCAGCATTTT
.	TRBD1	TRBV13	TRBJ2-5	CASSPQTGRQETQYF	TGTGCCAGCAGCCCCCAGACAGGGCGGCAAGAGACCCAGTACTTC
.	.	TRBV27	TRBJ1-5	CASSLGRQSNQPQHF	TGTGCCAGCAGTTTAGGCCGTCAGTCCAATCAGCCCCAGCATTTT